These 22 T cell receptor beta chains were sequenced from one sample in a study of blood T cell repertoires in COVID-19. Only in-frame clones appear in the TCRdb table, and some are missing; sequencing was by immunoSEQ multiplex PCR. The sample yields about 150,000 clones, about 87% seen once. The sequenced sample was peripheral blood. The receptor source for this set is a woman aged 50 to 65 with active or convalescent COVID-19.

V gene TRBV10-3 combines with J gene TRBJ1-5; TRBD1 agrees at 10 bases. With 4 bases clipped from V and 4 bases from J, the junction kept 4 bases outside the gene matches. Germline CDR1 ENHRY, CDR2 SYGVKD. The CDR3 consists of 15 residues. The CDR3 region has the DNA TGTGCCATCAGTGCGGAGGGACAGGGGAATCAGCCCCAGCATTTT. Translation gives CAISAEGQGNQPQHF.

The rearrangement joins TRBV12-3 or TRBV12-4 to TRBJ1-2, with D perhaps TRBD1 (6 bases). The V and J ends lost 3 bases and 4 bases respectively, with 9 bases between them. The CDR3 is made up of 13 amino acids. The CDR3 nucleotides read TGTGCCAGCAGTTTTGACAGGATCTATGGCTACACCTTC. Translating it yields CASSFDRIYGYTF.

This clone was seen a few times. V is TRBV5-4 and J is TRBJ1-1, with D perhaps TRBD1 (5 bases). In germline, CDR1 is SGHNT, CDR2 YYREEE (reference sequence). CDR3 length equals 15 residues. Trimming pared 1 base from V and 1 base from J, leaving 11 bases between. The CDR3 DNA reads TGTGCCAGCAGCTTGATCGGGGGGTCGAACACTGAAGCTTTCTTT. Its protein product is CASSLIGGSNTEAFF.

Remarks on this clone: Distinct nucleotide sequences in the sample also encode this CDR3. The chain combines TRBV28 with TRBJ1-5; 8 bases agree with TRBD1. The germline CDR1 and CDR2 sequences are MDHEN and SYDVKM. Trimming took 2 bases from V and 7 from J; bases not matched to a gene: 7. This CDR3 has 15 amino acids. DNA for the CDR3: TGTGCCAGCAGTTTAGGACAGGGTTTTCGGCAGCCCCAGCATTTT. This encodes CASSLGQGFRQPQHF.

The J gene is TRBJ2-5, the V gene TRBV5-8, with a tentative D call TRBD2 (5 bases). Trimming took off 0 bases at V and 3 bases at J, with 6 bases between the two ends. This CDR3 is 13 amino acids long. Germline-derived CDR1 and CDR2 are SGHTS and YDEGEE. DNA of the CDR3: TGTGCCAGCAGCTTGGCGCGGGAAGAGACCCAGTACTTC. It codes for CASSLAREETQYF.

The rearrangement joins TRBV5-1 to TRBJ1-1; D is uncertain. CDR1 is SGHRS and CDR2 is YFSETQ in the germline V gene. The V and J ends lost 0 bases and 4 bases respectively, with 22 bases between them. This CDR3 region has 18 residues. The CDR3 region is CASSLGVYRRSGGTEAFF. The CDR3 region has the DNA TGCGCCAGCAGCTTGGGAGTTTACCGGCGAAGTGGCGGCACTGAAGCTTTCTTT.

The genes are TRBV21-1 and TRBJ1-6; the table's D call of TRBD1 was not tested on the DNA. TRBV21-1 is flagged as a pseudogene. This CDR3 has 20 residues. This CDR3 is CASSARKGPGTGFFNSPLHF. In DNA, the CDR3 is TGTGCCAGCAGCGCCCGGAAGGGACCTGGGACAGGGTTTTTTAATTCACCCCTCCACTTT.

V is TRBV28 and J is TRBJ1-5; possibly TRBD1 for D (6 bases). The CDR3 is 15 amino acids. V was cut by 3 bases and J by 1 base, with 10 bases left in between. Germline lookup yields CDR1 MDHEN and CDR2 SYDVKM. CDR3 residues: CASSFRGGSNQPQHF. In nucleotides, the CDR3 is TGTGCCAGCAGTTTCAGGGGAGGGAGCAATCAGCCCCAGCATTTT.

The DNA of the CDR3 is TGTGCCAGCTCACCACGGGGAAGTGACAGAGACAATGAGCAGTTCTTC. Translation gives CASSPRGSDRDNEQFF. The chain employs TRBV18 and TRBJ2-1, with a weak D call TRBD1 (5 bases). Germline V lookup: CDR1 KGHSH, CDR2 LQKENI. The V end was cut by 1 base, the J end by 5 bases, with 15 bases between. This CDR3 has 16 amino acids.

The rearrangement links TRBV28 to TRBJ2-7; 7 bases map to TRBD1. Germline lookup yields CDR1 MDHEN and CDR2 SYDVKM. Unmatched junction bases numbered 5, after V lost 2 bases and J lost 1 base. The CDR3 runs 15 residues. In DNA form, the CDR3 reads TGTGCCAGCAGTTTACCAGGGGGTTTATCCTACGAGCAGTACTTC. Translation gives CASSLPGGLSYEQYF.

Comment on this clone: Other nucleotide sequences in the sample specify the same CDR3. V and J are TRBV7-2 and TRBJ1-5, with 10 bases lining up with TRBD1. CDR3 length: 14 amino acids. The V segment lost 3 bases and the J segment 4 bases; nucleotides outside the gene matches: 0. The germline CDR1 and CDR2 sequences are SGHTA and FQGNSA. The CDR3 protein is CASSLDRGNQPQHF. The CDR3 DNA reads TGTGCCAGCAGCTTGGACAGGGGGAATCAGCCCCAGCATTTT.

This CDR3 is CASSEKPGRSTEAFF. The DNA of the CDR3 is TGTGCCAGCAGTGAAAAGCCAGGGAGGTCCACTGAAGCTTTCTTT. The gene calls are TRBV6-4 and TRBJ1-1; TRBD1 is a possible D gene (5 bases). The V gene's germline CDR1 is MRHNA and CDR2 SNTAGT. The CDR3 is made up of 15 amino acids. With 3 bases removed from V and 4 bases from J, the gap between germline ends came to 15 bases.

The rearrangement uses TRBV9 and TRBJ1-2, with 9 bases aligning to TRBD1. Germline assignment: CDR1 SGDLS and CDR2 YYNGEE. The V segment lost 0 bases and the J segment 3 bases; nucleotides outside the gene matches: 3. The CDR3 runs to 15 residues. Here the CDR3 reads CASSVADRGDYGYTF. In nucleotides, the CDR3 is TGTGCCAGCAGCGTAGCGGACAGGGGAGACTATGGCTACACCTTC.

The V gene is TRBV6-2 or TRBV6-3, the J gene TRBJ2-5; D is undetermined. The CDR3 sequence is 14 residues long. Trimming removed 4 bases from V and 1 base from J, with 10 bases in between. The germline CDR1 and CDR2 sequences are MNHEY and SVGEGT. In DNA, the CDR3 is TGTGCCAGCAGTTGGTTGAGTTCCCAAGAGACCCAGTACTTC. Protein: CASSWLSSQETQYF.

This clone turned up a few times. V is TRBV10-3 and J is TRBJ1-3, with 8 bases identical to TRBD1. This CDR3 is 16 amino acids long. Trimming cost V 3 bases and J 4 bases; bases outside gene matches: 8. Germline V gene sequence: CDR1 ENHRY, CDR2 SYGVKD. This CDR3 is CAISDSGQGSGNTIYF. The DNA of the CDR3 is TGTGCCATCAGTGATTCCGGACAGGGCTCGGGAAACACCATATATTTT.

The V gene is TRBV7-2, the J gene TRBJ1-2; weak D call: TRBD1 (5 bases). This CDR3 is 14 amino acids long. CDR1 is SGHTA, CDR2 FQGNSA, per germline. The germline V and J ends were trimmed by 5 bases and 4 bases, with 14 bases remaining between them. Written as DNA, the CDR3 is TGTGCCAGCAGCAATTCAGGGTCCTCCTATGGCTACACCTTC. Amino acids: CASSNSGSSYGYTF.

CDR3 coding DNA: TGTGCCAGCAGTGATGGTACGGCTGGGGCCAACGTCCTGACTTTC. Its translation is CASSDGTAGANVLTF. This chain connects TRBV25-1 to TRBJ2-6; D is undetermined. The CDR3 covers 15 residues. From germline, CDR1 is MGHDK and CDR2 SYGVNS. Trimming pared 3 bases from V and 2 bases from J, leaving 8 bases between. Full variable domain (remainder filled in from reference TRBV25-1 and TRBJ2-6): EADIYQTPRYLVIGTGKKITLECSQTMGHDKMYWYQQDPGMELHLIHYSYGVNSTEKGDLSSESTVSRIRTEHFPLTLESARPSHTSQYLCASSDGTAGANVLTFGAGSRLTVL.

V usage is TRBV28 and J usage is TRBJ1-5; TRBD1 agrees at 8 bases. V was pared by 5 bases and J by 5 bases, with 8 bases of the junction left unmatched. This CDR3 comprises 15 residues. Germline-derived CDR1 and CDR2 are MDHEN and SYDVKM. The DNA of the CDR3 is TGTGCCAGCAGTCCCGGACAGGGCTCTTATCAGCCCCAGCATTTT. Protein: CASSPGQGSYQPQHF.

This clone was seen once. The chain combines TRBV3-1 (or the pseudogene TRBV3-2) with TRBJ1-1, with unresolved D. The ends were cut back, 1 base at V and 3 bases at J, with 6 bases in the middle. Germline V gives CDR1 LGHDT, CDR2 YNNKEL (reference sequence). The CDR3 totals 13 residues. CDR3 nucleotide sequence: TGTGCCAGCAGCCAAGCGTCGTACACTGAAGCTTTCTTT. This encodes CASSQASYTEAFF.

Only one count was recorded for this clone. CDR3 nucleotide sequence: TGCGCCAGCAGCCAAGAAAATGACAGTAATGAAAAACTGTTTTTT. It translates to CASSQENDSNEKLFF. V is TRBV4-3 and J is TRBJ1-4; perhaps TRBD1 as D (5 bases). CDR3 length: 15 amino acids. Trimming removed 0 bases from V and 4 bases from J, with 9 bases in between. Germline-derived CDR1 and CDR2 are LGHNA and YSLEER.

This chain connects TRBV5-8 to TRBJ2-7; D unclear. V was cut by 0 bases and J by 3 bases, with 7 bases left in between. Germline loops: CDR1 SGHTS, CDR2 YDEGEE. The CDR3 consists of 13 residues. The CDR3 DNA reads as TGTGCCAGCAGCTTGGGGGCCGTCTACGAGCAGTACTTC. Protein sequence: CASSLGAVYEQYF.

The gene calls are TRBV19 and TRBJ2-3; 7 bases line up with TRBD2. Germline V CDR1 and CDR2: LNHDA, SQIVND (reference sequence). The V gene end was trimmed by 7 bases and the J gene end by 6 bases; junction bases not matched to a gene: 13. The CDR3 length is 15 residues. CDR3: CASKRDLSSSDTQYF. The CDR3 DNA reads as TGTGCCAGTAAGCGGGACCTCTCATCGTCGGATACGCAGTATTTT.